Detailed here is one T cell receptor (beta chain). Its antigen remains unidentified. Researchers ran the PCR with 60 Vbeta and 13 Jbeta primers. The method was immunoSEQ multiplex PCR; TCRdb's version includes in-frame clones alone and lacks a portion of them. The sample shows approximately 74,000 clones, roughly 64% of them seen only once. This record comes from a study of cytomegalovirus exposure and HLA in healthy donors. Donors counted as nominally healthy when sampled, yet unrecorded immune exposures were likely. Study results and caveats: The later analysis indicated that the majority of CMV-associated TCR beta chains appeared HLA-restricted. Some TCR beta chains (roughly 160 of them) were listed as cytomegalovirus-associated. Later analysis revealed greater clonal expansion in HLA-associated TCR beta chains than in equally common others.

This TCR was recovered from a man between 25 and 39 years old in good health and CMV-seropositive. The specimen sequenced was PBMCs.

CDR3 sequence reads: CASSIDTGMSYEQYF. CDR3 sequence (DNA): TGTGCCAGTAGTATCGACACAGGGATGTCCTACGAGCAGTACTTC. This chain connects TRBV19 to TRBJ2-7; D possibly corresponds to TRBD1 (6 bases). V dropped 3 bases and J dropped 1 base, with 13 bases sitting between them. In germline, CDR1 is LNHDA, CDR2 SQIVND (reference sequence). This CDR3 is 15 amino acids long.